The subject of this entry is one TCR beta chain. Produced via immunoSEQ multiplex PCR; TCRdb's table is partial and in-frame only. The sample holds some 90,000 clones, about 90% seen once. The V gene end was trimmed by 6 bases and the J gene end by 5 bases; junction bases not matched to a gene: 9. CDR1 and CDR2 (germline): WSHSY, SAAADI. The CDR3 runs 14 residues. This record belongs to a study of cytomegalovirus exposure and HLA in healthy donors. Sequenced sample: PBMCs. The chain has TRBV10-2 and TRBJ2-7; 8 nucleotides match TRBD1. The sequence was obtained from a man in his late teens or twenties in good health and CMV-seropositive. The CDR3 sequence: CASRTGDRIHEQYF. Here the CDR3 DNA reads TGCGCCAGCAGGACAGGGGATAGGATCCACGAGCAGTACTTC.